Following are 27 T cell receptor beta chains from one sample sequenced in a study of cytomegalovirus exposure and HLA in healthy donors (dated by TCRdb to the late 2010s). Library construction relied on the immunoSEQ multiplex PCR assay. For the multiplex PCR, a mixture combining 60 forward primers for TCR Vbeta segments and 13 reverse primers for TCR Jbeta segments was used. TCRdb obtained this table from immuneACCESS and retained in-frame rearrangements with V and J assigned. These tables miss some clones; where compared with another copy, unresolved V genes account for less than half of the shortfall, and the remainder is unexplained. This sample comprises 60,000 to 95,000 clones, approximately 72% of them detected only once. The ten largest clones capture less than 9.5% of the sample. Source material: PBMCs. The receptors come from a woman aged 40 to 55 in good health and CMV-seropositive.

CDR3 bases: TGTGCCAGCAGACAACAACAGGGGGCGGGGAACACTGAAGCTTTCTTT. Its translation: CASRQQQGAGNTEAFF. This chain links TRBV7-9 with TRBJ1-1, with TRBD1 identical over 9 bases. The CDR3 is made up of 16 amino acids. The junction had 9 bases not matched to a gene; V was cut back by 6 bases and J by 1 base. Germline-derived CDR1 and CDR2 are SEHNR and FQNEAQ (reference sequence).

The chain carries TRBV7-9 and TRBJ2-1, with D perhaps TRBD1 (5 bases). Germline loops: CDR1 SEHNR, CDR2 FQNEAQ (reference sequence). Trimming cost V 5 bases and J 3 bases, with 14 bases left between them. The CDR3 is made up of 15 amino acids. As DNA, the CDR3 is TGTGCCAGCAGCCCTCCTCGACAGATCTACAATGAGCAGTTCTTC. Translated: CASSPPRQIYNEQFF.

CDR3 coding DNA: TGTGCCAGCAGTTCTCCGGACAGGGGGCGATACGAGCAGTACTTC. Its protein product is CASSSPDRGRYEQYF. This rearrangement joins TRBV6-1 to TRBJ2-7; TRBD1 matches at 11 bases. The ends lost 5 bases at V and 4 bases at J; junction bases unmatched: 7. Germline loops: CDR1 MNHNS, CDR2 SASEGT. The CDR3 is 15 residues long.

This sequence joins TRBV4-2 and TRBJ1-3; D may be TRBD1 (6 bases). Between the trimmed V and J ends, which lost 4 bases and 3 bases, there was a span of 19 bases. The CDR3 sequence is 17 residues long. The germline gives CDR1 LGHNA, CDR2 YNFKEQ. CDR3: CASSLQPAGGGGNTIYF. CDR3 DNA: TGTGCCAGCAGCCTCCAACCGGCGGGGGGCGGTGGAAACACCATATATTTT.

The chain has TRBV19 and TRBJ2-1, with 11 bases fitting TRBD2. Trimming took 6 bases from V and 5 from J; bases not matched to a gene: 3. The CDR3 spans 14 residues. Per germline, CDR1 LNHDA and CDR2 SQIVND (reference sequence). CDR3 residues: CASRPGLADNEQFF. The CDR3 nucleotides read TGTGCCAGTAGACCGGGACTAGCGGACAATGAGCAGTTCTTC.

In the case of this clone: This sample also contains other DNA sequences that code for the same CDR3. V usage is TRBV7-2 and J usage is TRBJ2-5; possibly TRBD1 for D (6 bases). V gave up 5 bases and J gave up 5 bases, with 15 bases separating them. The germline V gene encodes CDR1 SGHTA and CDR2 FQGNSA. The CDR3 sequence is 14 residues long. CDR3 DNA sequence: TGTGCCAGCAGCCCCGTCAGGGGAAGGGAGACCCAGTACTTC. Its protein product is CASSPVRGRETQYF.

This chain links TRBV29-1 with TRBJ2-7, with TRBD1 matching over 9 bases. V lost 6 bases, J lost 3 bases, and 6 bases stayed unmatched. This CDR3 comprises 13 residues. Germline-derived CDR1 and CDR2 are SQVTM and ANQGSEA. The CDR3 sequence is CSVEGQGIYEQYF. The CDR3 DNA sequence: TGCAGCGTCGAGGGACAGGGAATCTACGAGCAGTACTTC.

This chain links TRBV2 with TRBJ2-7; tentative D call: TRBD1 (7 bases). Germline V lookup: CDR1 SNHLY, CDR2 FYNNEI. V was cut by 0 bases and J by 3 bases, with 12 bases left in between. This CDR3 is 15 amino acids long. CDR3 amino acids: CASSEARQGGYEQYF. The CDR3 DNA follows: TGTGCCAGCAGTGAAGCGCGCCAGGGGGGCTACGAGCAGTACTTC.

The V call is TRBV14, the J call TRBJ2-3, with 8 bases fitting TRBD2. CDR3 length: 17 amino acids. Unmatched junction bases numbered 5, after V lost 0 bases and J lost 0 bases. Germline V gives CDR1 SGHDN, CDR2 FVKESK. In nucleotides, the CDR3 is TGTGCCAGCAGCCAAGATGAAGCGGGGGCTAGCACAGATACGCAGTATTTT. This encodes CASSQDEAGASTDTQYF.

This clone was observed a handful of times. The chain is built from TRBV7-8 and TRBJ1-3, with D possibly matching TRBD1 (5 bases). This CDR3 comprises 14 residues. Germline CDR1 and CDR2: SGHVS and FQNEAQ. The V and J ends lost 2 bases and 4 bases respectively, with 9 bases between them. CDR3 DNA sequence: TGTGCCAGCAGCTTATCAGGGTCCGGAAACACCATATATTTT. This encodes CASSLSGSGNTIYF.

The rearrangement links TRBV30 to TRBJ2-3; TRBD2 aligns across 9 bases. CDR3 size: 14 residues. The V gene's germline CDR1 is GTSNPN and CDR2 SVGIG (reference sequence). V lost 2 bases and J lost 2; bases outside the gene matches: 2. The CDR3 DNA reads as TGTGCCTGGAGTAGCGGGGGGACCACAGATACGCAGTATTTT. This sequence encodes CAWSSGGTTDTQYF.

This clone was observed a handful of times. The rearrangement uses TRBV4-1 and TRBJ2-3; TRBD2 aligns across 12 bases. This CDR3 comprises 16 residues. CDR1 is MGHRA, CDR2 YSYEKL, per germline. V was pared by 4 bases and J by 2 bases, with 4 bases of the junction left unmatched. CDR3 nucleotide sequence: TGCGCCAGCAGCCCAGGACTAGCGGGGACCACAGATACGCAGTATTTT. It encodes CASSPGLAGTTDTQYF.

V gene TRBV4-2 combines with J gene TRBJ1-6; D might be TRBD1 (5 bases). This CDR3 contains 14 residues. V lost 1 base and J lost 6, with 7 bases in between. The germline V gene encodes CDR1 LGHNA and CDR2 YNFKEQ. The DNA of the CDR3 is TGTGCCAGCAGCCAAGGGGGGGTTAATTCACCCCTCCACTTT. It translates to CASSQGGVNSPLHF.

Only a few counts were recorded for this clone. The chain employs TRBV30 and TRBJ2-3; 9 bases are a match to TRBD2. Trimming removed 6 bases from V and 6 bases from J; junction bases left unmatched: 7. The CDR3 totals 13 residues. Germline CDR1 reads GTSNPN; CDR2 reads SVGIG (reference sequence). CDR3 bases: TGTGCCTGTCCTGTTCTAGCGGGGGATACGCAGTATTTT. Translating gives CACPVLAGDTQYF.

The CDR3 spells CASSNIQAITYEQYF. CDR3 in DNA: TGTGCCAGTAGTAACATACAGGCCATAACCTACGAGCAGTACTTC. V is TRBV19 and J is TRBJ2-7; possible D gene TRBD1, 5 bases. The CDR3 spans 15 residues. Germline V gene lookup returns CDR1 LNHDA and CDR2 SQIVND (reference sequence). Trimming left V 4 bases short and J 2 bases short, with 15 bases between.

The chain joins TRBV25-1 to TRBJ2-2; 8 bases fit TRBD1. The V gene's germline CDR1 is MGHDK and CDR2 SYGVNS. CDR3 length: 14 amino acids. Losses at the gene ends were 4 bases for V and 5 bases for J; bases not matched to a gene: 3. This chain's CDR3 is CASSATGGTGELFF. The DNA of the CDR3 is TGTGCCAGCAGTGCCACAGGGGGGACCGGGGAGCTGTTTTTT.

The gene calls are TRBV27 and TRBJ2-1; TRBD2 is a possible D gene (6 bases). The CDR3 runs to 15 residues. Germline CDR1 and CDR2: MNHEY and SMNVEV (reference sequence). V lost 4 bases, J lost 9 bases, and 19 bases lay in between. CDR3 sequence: CASSSGTRSAAEQFF. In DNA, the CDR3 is TGTGCCAGCAGTTCCGGGACTCGCTCGGCCGCTGAGCAGTTCTTC.

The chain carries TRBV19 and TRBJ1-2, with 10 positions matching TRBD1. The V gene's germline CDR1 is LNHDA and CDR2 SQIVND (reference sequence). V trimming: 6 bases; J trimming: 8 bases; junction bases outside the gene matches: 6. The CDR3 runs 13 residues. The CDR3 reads CASSTDRGLGYTF. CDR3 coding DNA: TGTGCCAGTAGCACTGACAGGGGGCTCGGCTACACCTTC.

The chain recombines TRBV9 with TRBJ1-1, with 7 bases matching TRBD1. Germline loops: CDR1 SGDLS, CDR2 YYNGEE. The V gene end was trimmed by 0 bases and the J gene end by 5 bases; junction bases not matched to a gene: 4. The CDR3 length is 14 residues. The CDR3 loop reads CASSVGDSRTEAFF. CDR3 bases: TGTGCCAGCAGCGTAGGGGACAGCCGGACTGAAGCTTTCTTT. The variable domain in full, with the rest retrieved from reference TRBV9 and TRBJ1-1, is DSGVTQTPKHLITATGQRVTLRCSPRSGDLSVYWYQQSLDQGLQFLIQYYNGEERAKGNILERFSAQQFPDLHSELNLSSLELGDSALYFCASSVGDSRTEAFFGQGTRLTVV.

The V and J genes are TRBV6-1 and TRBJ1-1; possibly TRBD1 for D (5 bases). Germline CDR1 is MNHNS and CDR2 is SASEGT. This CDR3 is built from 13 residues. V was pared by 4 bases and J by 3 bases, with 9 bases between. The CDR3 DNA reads TGTGCCAGCAGTGTTACAGGTTACACTGAAGCTTTCTTT. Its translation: CASSVTGYTEAFF.

The CDR3: CASSSDMNTEAFF. The CDR3 bases are TGTGCCAGCAGTTCGGACATGAACACTGAAGCTTTCTTT. This chain uses TRBV28 with TRBJ1-1, with a possible D match to TRBD1 (5 bases). CDR3 length: 13 residues. V was pared by 4 bases and J by 0 bases, with 6 bases between. CDR1 and CDR2 (germline): MDHEN, SYDVKM.

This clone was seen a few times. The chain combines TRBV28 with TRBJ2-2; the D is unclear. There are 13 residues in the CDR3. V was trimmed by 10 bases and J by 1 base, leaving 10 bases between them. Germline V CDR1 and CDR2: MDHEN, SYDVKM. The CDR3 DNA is TGTGCCACCCCGCGACAGAACACCGGGGAGCTGTTTTTT. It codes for CATPRQNTGELFF. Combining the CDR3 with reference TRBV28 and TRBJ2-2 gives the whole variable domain DVKVTQSSRYLVKRTGEKVFLECVQDMDHENMFWYRQDPGLGLRLIYFSYDVKMKEKGDIPEGYSVSREKKERFSLILESASTNQTSMYLCATPRQNTGELFFGEGSRLTVL.

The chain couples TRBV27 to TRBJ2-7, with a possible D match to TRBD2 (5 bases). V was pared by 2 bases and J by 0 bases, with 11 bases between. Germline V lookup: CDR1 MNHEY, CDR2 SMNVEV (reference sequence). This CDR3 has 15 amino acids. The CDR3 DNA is TGTGCCAGCAGTTTAGCCGGGAACGGCTCCTACGAGCAGTACTTC. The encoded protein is CASSLAGNGSYEQYF.

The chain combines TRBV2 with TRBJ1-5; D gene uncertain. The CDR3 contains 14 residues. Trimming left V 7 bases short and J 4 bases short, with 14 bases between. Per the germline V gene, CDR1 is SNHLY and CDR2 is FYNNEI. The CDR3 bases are TGTGCCAGCACCGAGTCGGGAAGGAATCAGCCCCAGCATTTT. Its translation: CASTESGRNQPQHF.

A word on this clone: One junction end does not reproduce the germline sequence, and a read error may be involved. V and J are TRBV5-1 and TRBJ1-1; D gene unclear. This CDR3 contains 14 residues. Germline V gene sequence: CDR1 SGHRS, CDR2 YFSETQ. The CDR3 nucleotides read TGCGCCAGCAGTTTGGGGAACTGGGAGACTGAAGCTTTCTTT. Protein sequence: CASSLGNWETEAFF. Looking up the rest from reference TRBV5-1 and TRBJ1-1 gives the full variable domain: KAGVTQTPRYLIKTRGQQVTLSCSPISGHRSVSWYQQTPGQGLQFLFEYFSETQRNKGNFPGRFSGRQFSNSRSEMNVSTLELGDSALYLCASSLGNWETEAFFGQGTRLTVV.

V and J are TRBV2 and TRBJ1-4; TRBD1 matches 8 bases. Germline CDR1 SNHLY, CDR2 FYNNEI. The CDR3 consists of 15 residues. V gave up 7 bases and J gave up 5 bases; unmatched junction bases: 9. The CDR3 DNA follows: TGTGCCAGCACCCAAAGGGCAGGGGGCAATGAAAAACTGTTTTTT. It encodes CASTQRAGGNEKLFF.

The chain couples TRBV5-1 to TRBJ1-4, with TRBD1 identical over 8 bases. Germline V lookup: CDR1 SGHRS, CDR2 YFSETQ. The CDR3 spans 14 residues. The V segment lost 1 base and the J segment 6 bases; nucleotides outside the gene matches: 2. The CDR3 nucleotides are TGCGCCAGCAGCTTGACAGGGGGGCATGAAAAACTGTTTTTT. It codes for CASSLTGGHEKLFF.